Below, one T cell receptor beta chain is given with its context. Looked up from germline, CDR1 is MDHEN and CDR2 is SYDVKM. This CDR3 spans 15 amino acids. Unmatched junction bases numbered 6, after V lost 5 bases and J lost 3 bases. The protocol was immunoSEQ multiplex PCR, while the TCRdb copy is restricted to in-frame clones and leaves out a portion. The profile shows approximately 270,000 clones, roughly 91% of them singletons. This record comes from a study of blood T cell repertoires in COVID-19. Overall study: Material from acute and convalescent COVID-19 was sourced from the United States, Italy and Spain. PBMCs, B-cell-depleted T cells, or T cells provided the cDNA or gDNA that made up the material.

The material sequenced was peripheral blood. This clonotype was sampled from a man younger than 40 with acute or convalescent COVID-19. The chain joins TRBV28 to TRBJ2-7; 11 positions agree with TRBD1. CDR3: CASSPGTGGNYEQYF. For the CDR3, the DNA is TGTGCCAGCAGTCCTGGGACAGGGGGTAACTACGAGCAGTACTTC.